The rows below give T cell receptor beta chains drawn from one sample of a study of monozygotic twins with inflammatory bowel disease. TCRdb reprocessed the 5' RACE reads and stores each CDR3 protein as one record, lacking DNA. This sample's table reports around 450,000 distinct CDR3 sequences. Sample: blood. All receptors come from a human donor with ulcerative colitis or Crohn's disease, or a healthy co-twin of an affected twin (not recorded which). The CDR3 runs from the conserved cysteine through the conserved F or W. Fields, in order: V gene, J gene, CDR3 protein.

v_call: TRBV7-9; j_call: TRBJ2-7; cdr3_aa: CASSSAGGLEQYF
v_call: TRBV7-2; j_call: TRBJ1-5; cdr3_aa: CASSPTSIQPQHF
v_call: TRBV2; j_call: TRBJ1-2; cdr3_aa: CASSALTGGDGYTF
v_call: TRBV4-3; j_call: TRBJ1-2; cdr3_aa: CASSQVETETYYGYTF
v_call: TRBV12-3/TRBV12-4; j_call: TRBJ2-3; cdr3_aa: CASRPQGTDTQYF
v_call: TRBV7-6; j_call: TRBJ2-7; cdr3_aa: CASSFIASGGPSSYEQYF
v_call: TRBV7-9; j_call: TRBJ2-7; cdr3_aa: CASSLEGASAYEQYF
v_call: TRBV10-3; j_call: TRBJ1-4; cdr3_aa: CAISQRDSQLEKLFF
v_call: TRBV18; j_call: TRBJ2-7; cdr3_aa: CASSPREEQYF
v_call: TRBV7-9; j_call: TRBJ2-7; cdr3_aa: CASSTGTFYEQYF
v_call: TRBV7-2; j_call: TRBJ2-3; cdr3_aa: CASTGGGTQYF
v_call: TRBV20-1; j_call: TRBJ2-4; cdr3_aa: CSARAGGQQNIQYF
v_call: TRBV20-1; j_call: TRBJ1-1; cdr3_aa: CSASLGTLKTEAFF
v_call: TRBV24-1; j_call: TRBJ2-1; cdr3_aa: CATSSSGGANEQFF
v_call: TRBV5-1; j_call: TRBJ1-5; cdr3_aa: CASSKGDSQPQHF
v_call: TRBV7-3; j_call: TRBJ2-5; cdr3_aa: CASSLRAGGTQETQYF
v_call: TRBV2; j_call: TRBJ1-3; cdr3_aa: CASSEIGAGNTIYF
v_call: TRBV12-3/TRBV12-4; j_call: TRBJ1-2; cdr3_aa: CAIGRGPNYGYTF
v_call: TRBV6-1; j_call: TRBJ2-2; cdr3_aa: CASSGTSNPGELFF
v_call: TRBV6-5; j_call: TRBJ2-7; cdr3_aa: CASRPGDGYEQYF
v_call: TRBV18; j_call: TRBJ2-3; cdr3_aa: CASSGPGPDTQYF
v_call: TRBV20-1; j_call: TRBJ1-5; cdr3_aa: CSALKEGAHNQPQHF
v_call: TRBV7-2; j_call: TRBJ2-5; cdr3_aa: CASRRTSRETQYF
v_call: TRBV5-1; j_call: TRBJ2-7; cdr3_aa: CASSVGQGVVYEQYF
v_call: TRBV29-1; j_call: TRBJ2-4; cdr3_aa: CSVKLTSGRDIQYF
v_call: TRBV7-6; j_call: TRBJ1-2; cdr3_aa: CASSLADRGNYGYTF
v_call: TRBV6-5; j_call: TRBJ2-2; cdr3_aa: CASSYSWGGITGELFF
v_call: TRBV5-1; j_call: TRBJ2-2; cdr3_aa: CATSGGPSGTGELFF
v_call: TRBV18; j_call: TRBJ2-1; cdr3_aa: CASSQGLAVNEQFF
v_call: TRBV14; j_call: TRBJ2-5; cdr3_aa: CASSARLAGQETQYF
v_call: TRBV5-1; j_call: TRBJ2-1; cdr3_aa: CASSLGDRPSGNEQFF
v_call: TRBV7-9; j_call: TRBJ2-5; cdr3_aa: CASSLGADFQETQYF
v_call: TRBV28; j_call: TRBJ2-7; cdr3_aa: CASSSRGTRGRQYF
v_call: TRBV6-1; j_call: TRBJ1-5; cdr3_aa: CASSAQGSQPQHF
v_call: TRBV7-8; j_call: TRBJ2-5; cdr3_aa: CASSPLPSQETQYF
v_call: TRBV10-3; j_call: TRBJ2-3; cdr3_aa: CAIRSPLAVDGADTQYF
v_call: TRBV18; j_call: TRBJ2-7; cdr3_aa: CASSPPVGDEQYF
v_call: TRBV21-1; j_call: TRBJ2-3; cdr3_aa: CASTSGPGGDTQYF